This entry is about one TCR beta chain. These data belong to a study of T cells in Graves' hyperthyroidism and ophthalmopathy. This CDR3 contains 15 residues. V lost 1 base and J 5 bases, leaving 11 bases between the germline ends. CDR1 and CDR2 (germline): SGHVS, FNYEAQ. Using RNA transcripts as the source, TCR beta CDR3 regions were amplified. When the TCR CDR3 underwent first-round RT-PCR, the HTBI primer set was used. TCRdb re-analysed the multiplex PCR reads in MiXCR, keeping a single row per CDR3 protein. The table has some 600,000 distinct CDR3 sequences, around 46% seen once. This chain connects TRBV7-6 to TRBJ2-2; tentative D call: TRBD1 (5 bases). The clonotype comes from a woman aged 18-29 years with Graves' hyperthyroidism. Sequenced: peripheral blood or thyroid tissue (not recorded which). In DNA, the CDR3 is TGTGCCAGCAGCTTAGAAGGGGCCGTGACCGGGGAGCTGTTTTTT. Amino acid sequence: CASSLEGAVTGELFF. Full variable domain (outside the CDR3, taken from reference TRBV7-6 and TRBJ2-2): GAGVSQSPRYKVTKRGQDVALRCDPISGHVSLYWYRQALGQGPEFLTYFNYEAQQDKSGLPNDRFSAERPEGSISTLTIQRTEQRDSAMYRCASSLEGAVTGELFFGEGSRLTVL.